Listed here are 31 T cell receptor beta chains from one sample, sequenced in a study of OX40 agonist ivuxolimab in advanced cancers. The data were produced by immunoSEQ multiplex PCR, yet TCRdb's version contains in-frame clones alone and is incomplete. The sample lists about 64,000 clones, about 80% occurring once. Specimen: CD4+ or CD8+ T cells sorted from blood, collected in a trial of the OX40 agonist ivuxolimab. Every receptor here comes from an adult with an advanced solid tumor such as melanoma, head and neck, liver or kidney cancer.

The chain couples TRBV11-3 to TRBJ2-1; 13 bases map to TRBD2. This CDR3 region has 17 residues. The V gene's germline CDR1 is SGHNT and CDR2 YENEEA. Losses at the gene ends were 5 bases for V and 6 bases for J; bases not matched to a gene: 10. The CDR3 sequence: CASSVRTSGSGGNEQFF. CDR3 coding DNA: TGTGCCAGCAGCGTCCGGACTAGCGGGAGTGGTGGCAATGAGCAGTTCTTC.

Only one count was recorded for this clone. The chain employs TRBV4-3 and TRBJ2-2, with 9 bases lining up with TRBD2. The CDR3 runs 19 residues. Germline V lookup: CDR1 LGHNA, CDR2 YSLEER. V shed 1 base and J 4 bases; nucleotides not matched to a gene: 13. CDR3 loop: CASSQVVGLAGRRTGELFF. The CDR3 nucleotides are TGCGCCAGCAGCCAAGTCGTGGGTCTAGCGGGGAGACGCACCGGGGAGCTGTTTTTT.

In this sample, this clone turned up a few times. This chain uses TRBV7-9 with TRBJ2-6; D possibly corresponds to TRBD1 (6 bases). Trimming left V 6 bases short and J 0 bases short, with 9 bases between. CDR3 length: 15 residues. Germline CDR1 and CDR2: SEHNR and FQNEAQ (reference sequence). The CDR3 here is CASSRQASGANVLTF. As DNA, the CDR3 is TGTGCCAGCAGTAGACAGGCCTCTGGGGCCAACGTCCTGACTTTC.

The gene calls are TRBV6-5 and TRBJ2-1; 8 bases agree with TRBD2. Germline lookup yields CDR1 MNHEY and CDR2 SVGAGI. The CDR3 extends over 15 amino acids. V dropped 0 bases and J dropped 7; count of bases not matched to a gene: 5. Here the CDR3 DNA reads TGTGCCAGCAGTTACTCGACGGGAGGGAGTAATGAGCAGTTCTTC. Amino acid sequence: CASSYSTGGSNEQFF.

This chain connects TRBV19 to TRBJ2-3; unclear D gene. The CDR3 consists of 12 residues. V lost 2 bases to trimming and J lost 5 bases, with 5 bases between them. CDR1 and CDR2 from the germline V gene are LNHDA and SQIVND (reference sequence). This chain's CDR3 is CASSIIGDTQYF. In DNA form, the CDR3 reads TGTGCCAGTAGTATAATAGGAGATACGCAGTATTTT.

This chain joins TRBV11-3 and TRBJ2-1, with 11 bases fitting TRBD2. Trimming cost V 3 bases and J 7 bases; bases outside gene matches: 8. CDR1 SGHNT and CDR2 YENEEA come from the germline V gene. This CDR3 spans 16 amino acids. CDR3 in amino acids: CASSFLLAGGRNEQFF. The CDR3 coding sequence is TGTGCCAGCAGCTTTCTGTTAGCGGGAGGGCGGAATGAGCAGTTCTTC.

This chain connects TRBV7-2 to TRBJ2-7; D may be TRBD1 (6 bases). Germline CDR1 is SGHTA and CDR2 is FQGNSA. The CDR3 has 15 amino acids. The V end was cut by 5 bases, the J end by 4 bases, with 18 bases between. The CDR3 sequence: CASSPAGDSVYEQYF. The CDR3 nucleotides read TGTGCCAGCAGCCCCGCAGGGGATTCGGTATACGAGCAGTACTTC.

The gene calls are TRBV15 and TRBJ1-4; D remains unclear. Germline V gene data show CDR1 as LNHNV and CDR2 as YYDKDF (reference sequence). This CDR3 is 13 amino acids long. Trimming removed 3 bases at V and 5 bases at J, with 7 bases between. CDR3 residues: CATSRSQNEKLFF. CDR3 DNA: TGTGCCACCAGCAGGAGCCAAAATGAAAAACTGTTTTTT.

As DNA, the CDR3 is TGTGCCAGCAGCTTAGGGATGTCCTATAATTCACCCCTCCACTTT. This encodes CASSLGMSYNSPLHF. The chain is built from TRBV11-2 and TRBJ1-6; D call uncertain. The CDR3 is made up of 15 amino acids. Per germline, CDR1 SGHAT and CDR2 FQNNGV. Trimming removed 1 base from V and 1 base from J, with 5 bases in between.

The chain links TRBV9 to TRBJ2-1; TRBD2 agrees at 11 bases. CDR1 is SGDLS and CDR2 is YYNGEE in the germline V gene. The trim removed 0 bases at V and 7 bases at J, leaving 3 bases unmatched. The CDR3 has 15 amino acids. CDR3 residues: CASSVGSSGRNEQFF. CDR3 nucleotide sequence: TGTGCCAGCAGCGTAGGTTCTAGCGGGAGGAATGAGCAGTTCTTC.

This clone has only a few counts. The chain links TRBV18 to TRBJ2-5; D remains unclear. V shed 1 base and J shed 4 bases, with 16 bases lying between them. The CDR3 has 16 residues. Germline V gives CDR1 KGHSH, CDR2 LQKENI. The CDR3 protein is CASSPLRQALGETQYF. In nucleotides, the CDR3 is TGTGCCAGCTCACCACTTCGCCAGGCCCTAGGAGAGACCCAGTACTTC.

This clone is a singleton in its sample. The genes are TRBV2 and TRBJ1-1; the D is unclear. Germline V gives CDR1 SNHLY, CDR2 FYNNEI. The CDR3 runs 12 residues. The V end lost 4 bases, the J end lost 4 bases, and 7 bases lay between the germline ends. The chain's CDR3 is CASSVSPTEAFF. In DNA form, the CDR3 reads TGTGCCAGCAGTGTATCTCCCACTGAAGCTTTCTTT.

The chain couples TRBV11-3 to TRBJ2-2; the match to TRBD1 covers 12 bases. The junction had 5 bases not matched to a gene; V was cut back by 4 bases and J by 8 bases. Germline V CDR1 and CDR2: SGHNT, YENEEA. The CDR3 is made up of 15 amino acids. CDR3 coding DNA: TGTGCCAGCAGCTGGGGACAGGGGGCAGGTGGGGAGCTGTTTTTT. This encodes CASSWGQGAGGELFF. Together with reference TRBV11-3 and TRBJ2-2, the CDR3 gives the full variable domain: EAGVVQSPRYKIIEKKQPVAFWCNPISGHNTLYWYLQNLGQGPELLIRYENEEAVDDSQLPKDRFSAERLKGVDSTLKIQPAELGDSAVYLCASSWGQGAGGELFFGEGSRLTVL.

The chain links TRBV6-6 to TRBJ2-7; 7 bases agree with TRBD2. Germline-derived CDR1 and CDR2 are MNHNY and SVGAGI (reference sequence). The CDR3 has 12 amino acids. V was clipped by 8 bases and J by 6 bases; unmatched bases: 7. CDR3 in DNA: TGTGCCAGCGGGGGGAGGGAGAGCGAGCAGTACTTC. Translation: CASGGRESEQYF.

V usage is TRBV19 and J usage is TRBJ1-2; D perhaps matches TRBD1 (5 bases). The CDR3 totals 18 residues. V lost 1 base, J lost 5 bases, and 23 bases lay in between. Germline V gene lookup returns CDR1 LNHDA and CDR2 SQIVND (reference sequence). The CDR3 is CASSIGTDTMATLYGYTF. The CDR3 DNA sequence: TGTGCCAGTAGTATAGGGACGGACACTATGGCTACACTATATGGCTACACCTTC.

The chain is built from TRBV30 and TRBJ1-4; 11 bases match TRBD1. V shed 3 bases, J shed 5 bases, and the junction held 8 bases outside the gene matches. CDR1 and CDR2 (germline): GTSNPN, SVGIG (reference sequence). This CDR3 has 16 amino acids. CDR3 coding DNA: TGTGCCTGGAGCGCCTTCCGGGACAGGGGGAATGAAAAACTGTTTTTT. It specifies CAWSAFRDRGNEKLFF.

The chain employs TRBV5-1 and TRBJ2-1, with TRBD2 matching 12 bases. V trimming: 3 bases; J trimming: 9 bases; junction bases outside the gene matches: 7. The CDR3 runs 15 residues. Germline lookup yields CDR1 SGHRS and CDR2 YFSETQ. In nucleotides, the CDR3 is TGCGCCAGCAGCTCTAGCGGGAGGGGCGGCGGTGAGCAGTTCTTC. Translating gives CASSSSGRGGGEQFF.

This clone was seen just once. The chain carries TRBV9 and TRBJ1-5; D uncertain. Trimming took 2 bases from V and 0 from J, leaving 9 bases between them. CDR3 size: 15 residues. Per germline, CDR1 SGDLS and CDR2 YYNGEE. In DNA form, the CDR3 reads TGTGCCAGCAGCGTCGGGCCAAATAGCAATCAGCCCCAGCATTTT. Protein product: CASSVGPNSNQPQHF.

This clone was seen once. This chain joins TRBV6-6 and TRBJ1-1; 7 bases are shared with TRBD1. Looked up from germline, CDR1 is MNHNY and CDR2 is SVGAGI (reference sequence). This CDR3 comprises 14 residues. V lost 5 bases, J lost 2 bases, and 5 bases stayed unmatched. The CDR3 DNA sequence: TGTGCCAGCAGTGGTCGACAGGGTAACACTGAAGCTTTCTTT. This sequence encodes CASSGRQGNTEAFF.

The chain carries TRBV19 and TRBJ1-2; D perhaps matches TRBD1 (5 bases). Per germline, CDR1 LNHDA and CDR2 SQIVND (reference sequence). The CDR3 runs to 12 residues. Trimming stripped 1 base from V and 8 bases from J, with 8 bases between. Here the CDR3 reads CASSIGDWGYTF. CDR3 DNA: TGTGCCAGTAGTATAGGGGACTGGGGCTACACCTTC.

The DNA for the CDR3 is TGTGCCAGCAGTTTGAAGGGCGAGTATCAGCCCCAGCATTTT. Its translation: CASSLKGEYQPQHF. The chain employs TRBV27 and TRBJ1-5, with D unresolved. The V gene lost 3 bases and the J gene lost 5 bases, with 11 bases spanning the gap. This CDR3 contains 14 residues. Per the germline V gene, CDR1 is MNHEY and CDR2 is SMNVEV (reference sequence).

The V gene is TRBV15, the J gene TRBJ2-7; no clear D. In germline, CDR1 is LNHNV, CDR2 YYDKDF (reference sequence). This CDR3 comprises 13 residues. V lost 1 base and J 3 bases, leaving 7 bases between the germline ends. Here the CDR3 reads CATSRVYDYEQYF. The DNA of the CDR3 is TGTGCCACCAGCAGAGTGTATGACTACGAGCAGTACTTC.

The chain combines TRBV6-1 with TRBJ1-2; D might be TRBD1 (5 bases). This CDR3 contains 14 residues. Between the trimmed V and J ends, which lost 6 bases and 3 bases, there was a span of 14 bases. CDR1 is MNHNS and CDR2 is SASEGT in the germline V gene. CDR3 nucleotide sequence: TGTGCCAGCAGCAGGGCCCACGGGGACTATGGCTACACCTTC. Amino acids: CASSRAHGDYGYTF.

The rearrangement links TRBV19 to TRBJ2-7; 8 nucleotides agree with TRBD1. V shed 5 bases and J 0 bases; nucleotides not matched to a gene: 3. This CDR3 comprises 14 residues. CDR1 is LNHDA, CDR2 SQIVND, per germline (reference sequence). CDR3 sequence (DNA): TGTGCCAGTAGTTTAGGACAGGGCTCCTACGAGCAGTACTTC. Translation gives CASSLGQGSYEQYF.

The chain links TRBV20-1 to TRBJ1-1, with D possibly being TRBD1 (6 bases). The CDR3 is 11 residues long. CDR1 DFQATT and CDR2 SNEGSKA come from the germline V gene (reference sequence). Trimming stripped 3 bases from V and 6 bases from J, with 8 bases between. For the CDR3, the DNA is TGCAGTGCTAGGGGGGCCGCTGAAGCTTTCTTT. Protein sequence: CSARGAAEAFF.

The chain employs TRBV11-2 and TRBJ2-2, with 9 nucleotides matching TRBD1. The V segment lost 4 bases and the J segment 7 bases; nucleotides outside the gene matches: 7. This CDR3 spans 15 amino acids. The germline gives CDR1 SGHAT, CDR2 FQNNGV. Here the CDR3 DNA reads TGTGCCAGCAGCTCCGGGACAGGGTTCGGCGGGGAGCTGTTTTTT. It yields the protein CASSSGTGFGGELFF.

This clone has more than one count but fewer than ten. This chain connects TRBV6-5 to TRBJ2-7; TRBD1 is a possible D gene (6 bases). The CDR3 runs 13 residues. Germline V gene lookup returns CDR1 MNHEY and CDR2 SVGAGI. V lost 2 bases and J lost 3, with 8 bases in between. DNA for the CDR3: TGTGCCAGCAGTTACGGCAGGGGCTACGAGCAGTACTTC. Translation gives CASSYGRGYEQYF.

This clone has more than one count but fewer than ten. The chain has TRBV4-1 and TRBJ2-3, with TRBD2 matching over 13 bases. The CDR3 runs to 20 residues. CDR1 MGHRA and CDR2 YSYEKL come from the germline V gene. V gave up 3 bases and J gave up 1 base; unmatched junction bases: 13. CDR3 sequence (DNA): TGCGCCAGCAGCCAGCACTCGGGACTAGCGGGGAGCAGAGGCACAGATACGCAGTATTTT. Its translation is CASSQHSGLAGSRGTDTQYF.

This clone was observed once. CDR3 amino acids: CASSERGGTGYEQYF. CDR3 nucleotide sequence: TGTGCCAGCAGTGAGCGGGGTGGGACGGGCTACGAGCAGTACTTC. The chain joins TRBV7-3 to TRBJ2-7; 7 bases line up with TRBD2. Unmatched junction bases numbered 11, after V lost 6 bases and J lost 3 bases. The CDR3 is made up of 15 amino acids. The germline V gene has CDR1 SGHTA and CDR2 FQGTGA.

V and J are TRBV19 and TRBJ1-3; no reliable D call. V was pared by 6 bases and J by 2 bases, with 17 bases between. This CDR3 has 16 residues. In germline, CDR1 is LNHDA, CDR2 SQIVND (reference sequence). Written as DNA, the CDR3 is TGTGCCAGTAGGGCCGTAATAGGTGGCCCTGGAAACACCATATATTTT. This gives the protein CASRAVIGGPGNTIYF.

As regards this clone: Sequence at one end of the junction differs from germline and may be a read error. The chain couples TRBV30 to TRBJ1-2; TRBD1 might be the D (5 bases). This CDR3 spans 13 amino acids. In germline, CDR1 is GTSNPN, CDR2 SVGIG (reference sequence). The CDR3 nucleotides are TGTGCTTGGAGGAGGGGCCCGAACTATGGCTACACCTTC. As protein: CAWRRGPNYGYTF.